This T cell receptor (beta chain) was captured by sequencing in a study of blood T cells in healthy people across ages. Study-wide points: Correlation between TCR beta diversity and naive T cell percentage was strong. PBMC samples, being unsorted, prevented any conclusive comparison of naive and antigen-experienced cells.

Germline CDR1 and CDR2: SGHVS and FQNEAQ. V was cut by 1 base and J by 1 base, with 8 bases left in between. The length of the CDR3 is 16 residues. In the case of this clonotype: What it recognizes is unknown.

For the second PCR, which ran for about 6 to 11 cycles, a sample-barcoded 5' primer and a J-beta primer mix were used. TCRdb analysed the 5' RACE reads with MiXCR anew, one entry per CDR3 protein. The sample includes 800,000 to 1,300,000 distinct CDR3 sequences, almost 25% of them seen just once. Donation came from healthy Caucasian individuals in Russia who were aged roughly 6 to 100. Donors each provided roughly 10 milliliters of peripheral blood. These data were also reused for a study on T cells of mothers and their children.

The chain couples TRBV7-8 to TRBJ1-6, with unresolved D. This TCR came from a girl between 2 and 10 years old in good health. Sequencing was performed on blood. CDR3 DNA: TGTGCCAGCAGCTTAGATGGGATGTCCTATAATTCACCCCTCCACTTT. Translating gives CASSLDGMSYNSPLHF.